The clone carrying this T cell receptor (beta chain) occurred once. Antigen: not known. This sample was taken from a study of OX40 agonist ivuxolimab in advanced cancers. Findings and caveats of the study: Average numbers of expanded clones were greater in CD8+ T cells than in CD4+. At doses 0.1 to 3.0 mg/kg, CD4+ and CD8+ clones expanded.

V was clipped by 4 bases and J by 5 bases, with 6 bases between them. This CDR3 region has 12 residues. Per germline, CDR1 SGDLS and CDR2 YYNGEE. The method was immunoSEQ multiplex PCR; TCRdb's version includes in-frame clones alone and lacks a portion of them. The repertoire holds around 50,000 clones, with around 90% as singletons. This sequence was found in an adult with an advanced solid tumor such as melanoma, head and neck, liver or kidney cancer. Sequencing was performed on CD4+ or CD8+ T cells sorted from blood, taken in a trial of the OX40 agonist ivuxolimab. V usage is TRBV9 and J usage is TRBJ2-2; D not certain. The CDR3 DNA sequence: TGTGCCAGCAGCCCCGGGACCGGGGAGCTGTTTTTT. It is translated as CASSPGTGELFF.